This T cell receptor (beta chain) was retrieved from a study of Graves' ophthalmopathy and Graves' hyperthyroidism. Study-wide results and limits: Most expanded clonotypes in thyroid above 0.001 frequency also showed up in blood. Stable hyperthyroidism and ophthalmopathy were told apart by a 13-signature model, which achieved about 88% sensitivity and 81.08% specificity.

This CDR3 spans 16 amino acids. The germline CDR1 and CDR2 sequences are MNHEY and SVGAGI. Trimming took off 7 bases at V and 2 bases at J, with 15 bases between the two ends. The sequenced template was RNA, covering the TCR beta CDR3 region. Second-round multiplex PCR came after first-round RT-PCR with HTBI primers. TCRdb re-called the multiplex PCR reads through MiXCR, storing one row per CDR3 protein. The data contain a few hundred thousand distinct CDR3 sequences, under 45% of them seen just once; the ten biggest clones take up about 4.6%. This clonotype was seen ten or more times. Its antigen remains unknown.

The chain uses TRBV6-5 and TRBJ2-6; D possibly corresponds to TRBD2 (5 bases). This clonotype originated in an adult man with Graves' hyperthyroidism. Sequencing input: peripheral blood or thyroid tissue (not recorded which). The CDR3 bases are TGTGCCAGCATCCCCCGGGATACAGCTGGGGCCAACGTCCTGACTTTC. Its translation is CASIPRDTAGANVLTF.